The 7 T cell receptor beta chains below were found in one sample sequenced in a study of cytomegalovirus exposure and HLA in healthy donors. Amplification used 60 Vbeta primers and 13 Jbeta primers. TCRdb's table, derived via immunoSEQ multiplex PCR, lists solely in-frame clones and lacks some. The sample shows 90,000 to 150,000 clones, roughly 80% of them seen only once. Sequenced material: PBMCs. The receptors derive from a young woman in good health and CMV-seronegative.

This chain connects TRBV12-5 to TRBJ1-5; perhaps TRBD1 as D (6 bases). Germline CDR1 is LGHNT and CDR2 is FRNRAP. The V end was cut by 1 base, the J end by 9 bases, with 25 bases between. CDR3 length: 18 residues. For the CDR3, the DNA is TGTGCTAGTGGTTTGGCCCTGGACAGCATGGGGGGGGTTGGGCCCCAGCATTTT. The encoded protein is CASGLALDSMGGVGPQHF.

J is TRBJ1-4 and V is TRBV2, with D possibly matching TRBD1 (5 bases). This CDR3 has 15 residues. V lost 6 bases, J lost 0 bases, and 11 bases lay in between. Germline CDR1 SNHLY, CDR2 FYNNEI. This CDR3 reads CASRVGGTTNEKLFF. The CDR3, as DNA: TGTGCCAGCAGAGTGGGGGGGACAACTAATGAAAAACTGTTTTTT.

V is TRBV7-9 and J is TRBJ2-1, with a weak D call TRBD1 (5 bases). Per the germline V gene, CDR1 is SEHNR and CDR2 is FQNEAQ (reference sequence). The ends were cut back, 5 bases at V and 0 bases at J, with 11 bases in the middle. This CDR3 contains 15 residues. CDR3 DNA: TGTGCCAGCAGCGCAGGGTATAGCTCCTACAATGAGCAGTTCTTC. Residues: CASSAGYSSYNEQFF.

This clone came up a few times. The chain is built from TRBV5-4 and TRBJ1-1; the match to TRBD1 covers 9 bases. Germline CDR1 reads SGHNT; CDR2 reads YYREEE (reference sequence). The CDR3 has 13 amino acids. The V segment lost 4 bases and the J segment 7 bases; nucleotides outside the gene matches: 5. The CDR3 DNA sequence: TGTGCCAGCAGCCCCCCGGACAGGGGTGAAGCTTTCTTT. This sequence encodes CASSPPDRGEAFF.

The V call is TRBV27, the J call TRBJ1-2; the D gene is possibly TRBD1 (5 bases). Looked up from germline, CDR1 is MNHEY and CDR2 is SMNVEV (reference sequence). This CDR3 region has 13 residues. Trimming removed 5 bases at V and 3 bases at J, with 10 bases between. CDR3 residues: CASSGGTDYGYTF. The CDR3 DNA sequence: TGTGCCAGCAGTGGGGGGACCGACTATGGCTACACCTTC.

The chain carries TRBV5-4 and TRBJ2-5; maybe TRBD2 (5 bases). The ends were cut back, 2 bases at V and 1 base at J, with 9 bases in the middle. The CDR3 has 14 amino acids. Germline CDR1 is SGHNT and CDR2 is YYREEE (reference sequence). The CDR3 sequence: CASSFSGFQETQYF. DNA of the CDR3: TGTGCCAGCAGCTTCAGCGGTTTCCAAGAGACCCAGTACTTC.

This chain uses TRBV5-1 with TRBJ1-1, with 10 bases fitting TRBD1. The germline V gene encodes CDR1 SGHRS and CDR2 YFSETQ. This CDR3 has 15 amino acids. With V trimmed by 0 bases and J by 4 bases, 3 bases remained unmatched. The CDR3 protein is CASSLGRTGGTEAFF. CDR3 coding DNA: TGCGCCAGCAGCTTGGGCAGGACAGGGGGCACTGAAGCTTTCTTT.